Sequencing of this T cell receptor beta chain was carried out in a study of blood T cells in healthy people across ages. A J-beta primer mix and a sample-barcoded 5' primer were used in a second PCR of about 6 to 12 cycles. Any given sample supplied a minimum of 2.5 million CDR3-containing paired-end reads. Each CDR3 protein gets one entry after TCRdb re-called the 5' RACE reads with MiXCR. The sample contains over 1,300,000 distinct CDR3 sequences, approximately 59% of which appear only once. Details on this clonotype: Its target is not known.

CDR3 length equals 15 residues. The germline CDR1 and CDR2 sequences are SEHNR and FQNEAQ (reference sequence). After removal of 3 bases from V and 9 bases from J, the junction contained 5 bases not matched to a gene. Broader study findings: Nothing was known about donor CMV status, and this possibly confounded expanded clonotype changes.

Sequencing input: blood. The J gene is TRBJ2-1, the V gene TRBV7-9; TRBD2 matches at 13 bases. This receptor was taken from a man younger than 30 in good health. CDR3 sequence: CASSFGTSGVFEQFF. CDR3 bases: TGTGCCAGCAGCTTTGGGACTAGCGGGGTTTTTGAGCAGTTCTTC.